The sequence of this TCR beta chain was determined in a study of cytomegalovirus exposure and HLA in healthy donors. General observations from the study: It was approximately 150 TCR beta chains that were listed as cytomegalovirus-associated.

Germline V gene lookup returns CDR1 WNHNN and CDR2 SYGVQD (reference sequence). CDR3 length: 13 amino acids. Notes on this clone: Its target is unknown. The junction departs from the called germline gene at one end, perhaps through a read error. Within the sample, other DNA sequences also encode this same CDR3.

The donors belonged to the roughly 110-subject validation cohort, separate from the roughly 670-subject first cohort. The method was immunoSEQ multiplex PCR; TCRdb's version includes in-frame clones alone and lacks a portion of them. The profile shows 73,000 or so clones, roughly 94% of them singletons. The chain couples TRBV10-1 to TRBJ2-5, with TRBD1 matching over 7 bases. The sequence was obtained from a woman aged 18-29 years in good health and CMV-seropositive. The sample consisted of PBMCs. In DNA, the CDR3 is TGTGCCAGCCAAAGGGACAGTTCAGAGACCCAGTACTTC. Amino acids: CASQRDSSETQYF.